This is a list of T cell receptor beta chains from one sample in a study of blood T cells in healthy people across ages. TCRdb fed the 5' RACE reads into MiXCR, producing one record per CDR3 protein. The sample gives 540,000 or so distinct CDR3 sequences, roughly 48% of which show up once; roughly 25% is in the top ten. The sample consisted of blood. All receptors come from a man older than 75 in good health. The CDR3 runs from the conserved cysteine through the conserved F or W. The order of the fields is J gene, V gene, clone size, D gene, CDR3 DNA, CDR3 protein. D genes are given only for firm matches. Size is stated for part of the rows, as once, few or many counts, or as a class when the clone is expanded.

J: TRBJ2-7
V: TRBV30
size: .
D: .
DNA: TGTGCCTGGAGTGTACGTGGCTACGAGCAGTACTTC
CDR3: CAWSVRGYEQYF

J: TRBJ2-5
V: TRBV7-2
size: .
D: TRBD2
DNA: TGTGCCAGCAGCTTAGGGACTAGCGGGAGGCTACGGATCGGGACCCAGTACTTC
CDR3: CASSLGTSGRLRIGTQYF

J: TRBJ2-3
V: TRBV5-1
size: few
D: .
DNA: TGCGCCAGCAGCCCGAGGGATGAGGACACAGATACGCAGTATTTT
CDR3: CASSPRDEDTDTQYF

J: TRBJ2-2
V: TRBV7-3
size: .
D: .
DNA: TGTGCCAGCAGCTTAACTTCGGACTCAAACACCGGGGAGCTGTTTTTT
CDR3: CASSLTSDSNTGELFF

J: TRBJ1-2
V: TRBV3-1
size: .
D: .
DNA: TGTGCCAGCAGCCTCCAGGAATTGGATGGCTACACCTTC
CDR3: CASSLQELDGYTF

J: TRBJ2-7
V: TRBV5-1
size: .
D: .
DNA: TGCGCCAGCAGCTTTAGTGGGGCTCCCTCCTACGAGCAGTACTTC
CDR3: CASSFSGAPSYEQYF

J: TRBJ1-6
V: TRBV5-1
size: .
D: TRBD1
DNA: TGCGCCAGCAGCCTCGGACAGGGGATCGGAGCTTCACCCCTCCACTTT
CDR3: CASSLGQGIGASPLHF

J: TRBJ1-1
V: TRBV27
size: .
D: .
DNA: TGTGCCAGCAGTACGGGACTCCTGAACACTGAAGCTTTCTTT
CDR3: CASSTGLLNTEAFF

J: TRBJ1-2
V: TRBV7-2
size: .
D: .
DNA: TGTGCCAGCAGCTTAAGTAGGGGTGACTATGGCTACACCTTC
CDR3: CASSLSRGDYGYTF

J: TRBJ2-7
V: TRBV6-2/TRBV6-3
size: .
D: .
DNA: TGTGCCAGCAGAACAACAACCCCACTAGGAAACTACGAGCAGTACTTC
CDR3: CASRTTTPLGNYEQYF

J: TRBJ2-1
V: TRBV29-1
size: .
D: TRBD1
DNA: TGCAGCGTTGACGGGACAGGGTTGAATGAGCAGTTCTTC
CDR3: CSVDGTGLNEQFF

J: TRBJ2-5
V: TRBV11-2
size: .
D: TRBD2
DNA: TGTGCCAGCAGCTCCACGAGAGCTGGGACTAGCGGGCGAAACAATGAGCAGTACTTC
CDR3: CASSSTRAGTSGRNNEQYF

J: TRBJ2-3
V: TRBV14
size: .
D: .
DNA: TGTGCCAGCAGCCAAGATAGGGTTCCGCAGTATTTT
CDR3: CASSQDRVPQYF

J: TRBJ2-5
V: TRBV3-1
size: few
D: .
DNA: TGTGCCAGCAGCCAAGATCTTGAAGAGACCCAGTACTTC
CDR3: CASSQDLEETQYF

J: TRBJ2-1
V: TRBV9
size: once
D: .
DNA: TGTGCCAGCAGCACCTCGGCGGGGATGAACAATGAGCAGTTCTTC
CDR3: CASSTSAGMNNEQFF

J: TRBJ2-1
V: TRBV7-3
size: .
D: TRBD2
DNA: TGTGCCAGCAGCGTAAATCGGCCGGGACTAGGGTCAATCAATGAGCAGTTCTTC
CDR3: CASSVNRPGLGSINEQFF

J: TRBJ1-2
V: TRBV4-3
size: few
D: .
DNA: TGCGCCAGCAGTAAAGGGGTGGAGGACTATGGCTACACCTTC
CDR3: CASSKGVEDYGYTF

J: TRBJ1-1
V: TRBV6-6
size: many
D: TRBD1
DNA: TGTGCCAGCAGCTTGGACAGGACCGAAGCTTTCTTT
CDR3: CASSLDRTEAFF

J: TRBJ1-5
V: TRBV30
size: .
D: .
DNA: TGTGCCTGGACTCAGAATAGCAATCAGCCCCAGCATTTT
CDR3: CAWTQNSNQPQHF